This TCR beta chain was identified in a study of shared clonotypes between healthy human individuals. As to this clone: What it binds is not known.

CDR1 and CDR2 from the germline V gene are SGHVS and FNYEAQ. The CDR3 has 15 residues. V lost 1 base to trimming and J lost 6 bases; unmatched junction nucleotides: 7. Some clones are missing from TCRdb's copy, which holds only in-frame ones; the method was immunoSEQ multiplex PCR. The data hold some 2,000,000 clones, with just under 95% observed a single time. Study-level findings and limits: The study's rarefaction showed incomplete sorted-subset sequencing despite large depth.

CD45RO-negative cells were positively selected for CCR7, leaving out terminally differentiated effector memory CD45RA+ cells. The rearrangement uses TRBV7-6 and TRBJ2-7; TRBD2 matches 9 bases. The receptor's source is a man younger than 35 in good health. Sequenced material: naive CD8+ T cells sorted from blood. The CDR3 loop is CASSLVGREGPEQYF. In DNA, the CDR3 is TGTGCCAGCAGCTTAGTGGGGCGGGAGGGTCCCGAGCAGTACTTC.